This T cell receptor beta chain is drawn from a study of identical twins. TCRdb fed the 5' RACE reads into MiXCR, producing one record per CDR3 protein. The sample has 1,800,000 or so distinct CDR3 sequences, 25% to 35% seen once. This sequence originates from a newborn girl in good health. The specimen sequenced was cord blood.

CDR3 protein: CASSLLRGRARYNEQYF. CDR3 in DNA: TGTGCCAGCAGTTTATTAAGGGGGAGGGCTCGATACAATGAGCAGTACTTC. The genes are TRBV28 and TRBJ2-1; D may be TRBD2 (7 bases). The end of the DNA is better explained by TRBJ2-7, so the J call may be wrong. The CDR3 sequence is 17 residues long. Germline loops: CDR1 MDHEN, CDR2 SYDVKM.